The 17 T cell receptor beta chains listed next were all sequenced from one sample in a study of CD8+CD57+ T cells in acquired aplastic anemia. The TCR beta profiling, which covered VDJ combination and CDR3 sequence, was carried out using genomic DNA as the template. TCRdb recomputed calls from the reads with MiXCR, one row per CDR3 protein. The repertoire holds about 110,000 distinct CDR3 sequences, with roughly 51% as singletons. Sequenced sample: sorted CD4+, CD8+, or CD8+CD57+ T cells (not recorded which) from PBMCs. Receptors originate from a human donor in good health, serving as a control.

The rearrangement joins TRBV4-1 to TRBJ1-6; TRBD1 might be the D (6 bases). CDR1 is MGHRA and CDR2 is YSYEKL in the germline V gene. V was clipped by 1 base and J by 9 bases, with 13 bases between them. The CDR3 is made up of 15 amino acids. The CDR3 loop is CASSQAGGDGSPLHF. The CDR3, as DNA: TGCGCCAGCAGCCAAGCTGGGGGCGACGGTTCACCCCTCCACTTT.

The V gene is TRBV29-1, the J gene TRBJ2-7, with D tentatively TRBD1 (6 bases). Germline assignment: CDR1 SQVTM and CDR2 ANQGSEA. This CDR3 contains 12 residues. The V and J ends lost 7 bases and 2 bases respectively, with 12 bases between them. CDR3 residues: CSAVDRAYEQYF. The CDR3 coding sequence is TGCAGCGCTGTGGACAGAGCCTACGAGCAGTACTTC.

This clonotype occurred many times. This chain joins TRBV4-1 and TRBJ2-1, with TRBD1 matching 7 bases. The germline V gene has CDR1 MGHRA and CDR2 YSYEKL. J gave up 10 bases and V 0 bases, and 6 bases lay outside the gene matches. The CDR3 covers 14 residues. CDR3 region: CASSQESGGEEQFF. In DNA, the CDR3 is TGCGCCAGCAGCCAAGAGTCAGGGGGTGAGGAGCAGTTCTTC.

The J gene is TRBJ2-7, the V gene TRBV2, with no clear D. The germline V gene encodes CDR1 SNHLY and CDR2 FYNNEI. The CDR3 consists of 12 residues. V shed 6 bases and J shed 2 bases, with 8 bases lying between them. The CDR3 reads CASRGPAYEQYF. Written as DNA, the CDR3 is TGTGCCAGCAGGGGTCCCGCCTACGAGCAGTACTTC. Together with reference TRBV2 and TRBJ2-7, the CDR3 gives the full variable domain: EPEVTQTPSHQVTQMGQEVILRCVPISNHLYFYWYRQILGQKVEFLVSFYNNEISEKSEIFDDQFSVERPDGSNFTLKIRSTKLEDSAMYFCASRGPAYEQYFGPGTRLTVT.

This chain links TRBV10-3 with TRBJ1-4, with no clear D. This CDR3 spans 13 amino acids. Germline V lookup: CDR1 ENHRY, CDR2 SYGVKD. V dropped 7 bases and J dropped 10 bases, with 16 bases sitting between them. The CDR3, as DNA: TGTGCCATCAAGGAGTATGGAGGTGGAAAACTGTTTTTT. Protein: CAIKEYGGGKLFF.

This clonotype has a handful of counts. The chain combines TRBV7-2 with TRBJ2-2, with no clear D. This CDR3 has 11 amino acids. The V gene's germline CDR1 is SGHTA and CDR2 FQGNSA. The V and J ends lost 5 bases and 7 bases respectively, with 5 bases between them. This CDR3 reads CASSESGELFF. CDR3 DNA: TGTGCCAGCAGCGAAAGCGGGGAGCTGTTTTTT.

This chain links TRBV11-2 with TRBJ2-1; D is undetermined. CDR1 is SGHAT, CDR2 FQNNGV, per germline. V was trimmed by 6 bases and J by 4 bases, leaving 16 bases between them. The CDR3 covers 15 residues. The CDR3 region has the DNA TGTGCCAGCAGTGGCGGACCTAACACTTACAATGAGCAGTTCTTC. Protein sequence: CASSGGPNTYNEQFF.

V is TRBV5-4 and J is TRBJ2-1; 8 bases agree with TRBD1. V lost 2 bases, J lost 0 bases, and 4 bases stayed unmatched. Germline CDR1 is SGHNT and CDR2 is YYREEE (reference sequence). This CDR3 has 16 residues. The CDR3 bases are TGTGCCAGCAGCTTCGGACAGGGCAGCTCCTACAATGAGCAGTTCTTC. Protein: CASSFGQGSSYNEQFF.

Points on this clonotype: The CDR3 does not end in the conserved phenylalanine or tryptophan, so this is likely a read error. The gene calls are TRBV19 and TRBJ1-3; a weak D match, TRBD1 (6 bases). Germline V gene sequence: CDR1 LNHDA, CDR2 SQIVND (reference sequence). The V and J ends lost 5 bases and 0 bases respectively, with 17 bases between them. This CDR3 has 17 residues. CDR3 sequence (DNA): TGTGCCAGTAGTCCCGGGACACCTTACTCCTCTGGAAACACCATATATCTT. Translation: CASSPGTPYSSGNTIYL.

The V call is TRBV7-8, the J call TRBJ1-6, with 8 bases lining up with TRBD1. This CDR3 is 14 amino acids long. Trimming cost V 5 bases and J 8 bases; bases outside gene matches: 5. Per the germline V gene, CDR1 is SGHVS and CDR2 is FQNEAQ. Here the CDR3 DNA reads TGTGCCAGCAGCACCGGACAGGGTCATTCACCCCTCCACTTT. Residues: CASSTGQGHSPLHF.

In its sample, this clonotype was seen many times. This sequence joins TRBV12-5 and TRBJ2-5, with D hard to call. The CDR3 is 11 residues long. The germline V and J ends were trimmed by 4 bases and 5 bases, with 5 bases remaining between them. Looked up from germline, CDR1 is LGHNT and CDR2 is FRNRAP. The CDR3 spells CASGSGETQYF. The CDR3 DNA follows: TGTGCTAGTGGTTCGGGCGAGACCCAGTACTTC. The full variable domain, completed using reference TRBV12-5 and TRBJ2-5, is DARVTQTPRHKVTEMGQEVTMRCQPILGHNTVFWYRQTMMQGLELLAYFRNRAPLDDSGMPKDRFSAEMPDATLATLKIQPSEPRDSAVYFCASGSGETQYFGPGTRLLVL.

The chain carries TRBV5-5 and TRBJ1-2; TRBD1 might be the D (5 bases). The CDR3 totals 15 residues. Germline CDR1 reads SGHKS; CDR2 reads YYEKEE (reference sequence). Trimming removed 0 bases at V and 7 bases at J, with 16 bases between. CDR3: CASSLDLGTDFGYTF. The CDR3 DNA sequence: TGTGCCAGCAGCTTGGATCTGGGGACGGACTTTGGCTACACCTTC.

As to this clonotype: Likely a read error: the CDR3 ends without its conserved phenylalanine or tryptophan. The chain employs TRBV15 and TRBJ2-1; 8 nucleotides agree with TRBD1. The CDR3 is 15 amino acids. Germline V gene sequence: CDR1 LNHNV, CDR2 YYDKDF (reference sequence). With V trimmed by 4 bases and J by 7 bases, 9 bases remained unmatched. CDR3 residues: CATSIDRGFENEQFL. CDR3 bases: TGTGCCACCAGCATCGACAGGGGTTTTGAGAATGAGCAGTTCCTC.

There are many counts of this clonotype. The V call is TRBV19, the J call TRBJ1-1, with TRBD1 as a possible D gene (6 bases). Trimming pared 0 bases from V and 3 bases from J, leaving 17 bases between. CDR3 length equals 17 residues. CDR1 is LNHDA, CDR2 SQIVND, per germline (reference sequence). CDR3 coding DNA: TGTGCCAGTAGTATAGATCTTGGGAGGGGGATCGACACTGAAGCTTTCTTT. This sequence encodes CASSIDLGRGIDTEAFF.

This clonotype appeared a few times. This chain links TRBV4-1 with TRBJ2-3; D call uncertain. Per the germline V gene, CDR1 is MGHRA and CDR2 is YSYEKL. Trimming took 0 bases from V and 0 from J, leaving 25 bases between them. The CDR3 covers 21 residues. In nucleotides, the CDR3 is TGCGCCAGCAGCCAAGATGGTTCGGGCCGCGTTATACCCTCTAGCACAGATACGCAGTATTTT. Its protein is CASSQDGSGRVIPSSTDTQYF.

The V call is TRBV6-5, the J call TRBJ1-1, with D possibly TRBD1 on 6 matching bases. The germline gives CDR1 MNHEY, CDR2 SVGAGI. Trimming shortened V by 0 bases and J by 5 bases, and 13 bases separated the two germline ends. The CDR3 loop spans 15 amino acids. CDR3 amino acids: CASSYSTGKGTEAFF. The DNA of the CDR3 is TGTGCCAGCAGTTACTCTACAGGGAAAGGGACTGAAGCTTTCTTT.

CDR3 coding DNA: TGTGCCAGCAGCTCCGGACAGGGGGCTGAAGCTTTCTTT. Translated: CASSSGQGAEAFF. The chain couples TRBV11-2 to TRBJ1-1, with TRBD1 matching over 10 bases. V gave up 4 bases and J gave up 6 bases; unmatched junction bases: 2. This CDR3 has 13 residues. Germline CDR1 reads SGHAT; CDR2 reads FQNNGV.